Listed here are 9 T cell receptor beta chains from one sample, sequenced in a study of blood T cells in healthy people across ages. The authors ran a second PCR of about 6 to 11 cycles using a sample-barcoded 5' primer and a J-beta primer mix. TCRdb ran MiXCR on the 5' RACE reads and lists one entry per CDR3 protein. Of about 1.4 million distinct CDR3 sequences in the sample, roughly 64% were seen once. Sequenced input: blood. Every receptor here comes from a man between 18 and 35 years old in good health.

The chain has TRBV3-1 and TRBJ1-2; a weak D match, TRBD1 (6 bases). The CDR3 totals 15 residues. The germline gives CDR1 LGHDT, CDR2 YNNKEL (reference sequence). V dropped 3 bases and J dropped 6 bases, with 17 bases sitting between them. The CDR3 loop reads CASSHENRALDGYTF. The CDR3 region has the DNA TGTGCCAGCAGCCATGAAAACAGGGCTTTGGATGGCTACACCTTC. Variable domain in full (rest from reference TRBV3-1 and TRBJ1-2): DTAVSQTPKYLVTQMGNDKSIKCEQNLGHDTMYWYKQDSKKFLKIMFSYNNKELIINETVPNRFSPKSPDKAHLNLHINSLELGDSAVYFCASSHENRALDGYTFGSGTRLTVV.

The chain has TRBV14 and TRBJ2-5, with a weak D call TRBD1 (6 bases). Trimming removed 4 bases at V and 11 bases at J, with 20 bases between. Germline lookup yields CDR1 SGHDN and CDR2 FVKESK. CDR3 length equals 14 residues. CDR3 loop: CASSLPGRGQSQYF. The CDR3 coding sequence is TGTGCCAGCAGCCTACCGGGACGGGGACAATCGCAGTACTTC.

This clonotype was seen only a few times. This chain joins TRBV27 and TRBJ2-7; no firm D call. The V and J ends lost 6 bases and 6 bases respectively, with 6 bases between them. This CDR3 region has 10 residues. Germline V gives CDR1 MNHEY, CDR2 SMNVEV (reference sequence). The CDR3 loop reads CASRGFEQYF. CDR3 DNA: TGTGCCAGCAGAGGATTCGAGCAGTACTTC.

The CDR3 nucleotides are TGCAGTGCTATCAAACCGACAGGGATTAACTATGGCTACACCTTC. Translation gives CSAIKPTGINYGYTF. The rearrangement joins TRBV20-1 to TRBJ1-2; 7 bases fit TRBD1. Germline V gene sequence: CDR1 DFQATT, CDR2 SNEGSKA (reference sequence). The ends lost 4 bases at V and 1 base at J; junction bases unmatched: 9. The CDR3 consists of 15 residues.

The chain combines TRBV2 with TRBJ2-3, with D hard to call. V lost 8 bases, J lost 0 bases, and 6 bases lay in between. The germline gives CDR1 SNHLY, CDR2 FYNNEI. This CDR3 is 12 amino acids long. DNA for the CDR3: TGTGCCAGCCCCGGTAGCACAGATACGCAGTATTTT. It yields the protein CASPGSTDTQYF.

The chain employs TRBV7-9 and TRBJ2-1, with a weak D call TRBD1 (6 bases). The J call is uncertain, as TRBJ2-7 better fits the DNA end. The CDR3 totals 12 residues. Germline CDR1 SEHNR, CDR2 FQNEAQ (reference sequence). For the CDR3, the DNA is TGTGCCAGCAGCCGACAGGACAATGAGCAGTACTTC. It yields the protein CASSRQDNEQYF.

The gene calls are TRBV13 and TRBJ2-5; 7 bases agree with TRBD1. After removal of 4 bases from V and 11 bases from J, the junction contained 22 bases not matched to a gene. This CDR3 is built from 17 residues. The V gene's germline CDR1 is PRHDT and CDR2 FYEKMQ (reference sequence). CDR3 in DNA: TGTGCCAGCAGCTGGACGAGGACCGGGACAGAGGCGTTGGAGCAGTACTTC. It is translated as CASSWTRTGTEALEQYF.

The V call is TRBV7-9, the J call TRBJ2-4; no clear D. The J call may be faulty, since TRBJ2-7 better matches the DNA end. This CDR3 has 14 amino acids. Germline CDR1 is SEHNR and CDR2 is FQNEAQ (reference sequence). CDR3 sequence: CASSLRLRESEQYF. DNA of the CDR3: TGTGCCAGCAGCTTGAGATTAAGGGAATCCGAGCAGTACTTC.

This chain connects TRBV6-1 to TRBJ2-7; 12 bases are a match to TRBD2. Germline V gene sequence: CDR1 MNHNS, CDR2 SASEGT. V trimming: 6 bases; J trimming: 3 bases; junction bases outside the gene matches: 15. The length of the CDR3 is 18 residues. In nucleotides, the CDR3 is TGTGCCAGCAGCTCAACCGGGACTAGCGGGTTTAGGGACTACGAGCAGTACTTC. As protein: CASSSTGTSGFRDYEQYF.